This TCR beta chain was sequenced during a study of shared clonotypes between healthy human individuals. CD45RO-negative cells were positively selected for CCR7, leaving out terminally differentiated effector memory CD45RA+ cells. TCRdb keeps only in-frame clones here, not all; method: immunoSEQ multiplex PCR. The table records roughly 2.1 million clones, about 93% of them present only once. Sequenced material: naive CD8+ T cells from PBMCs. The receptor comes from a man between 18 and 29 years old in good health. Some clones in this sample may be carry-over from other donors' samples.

CDR3 DNA: TGTGCCAGCAGCTTAAGAGGGTCCCTGAACACTGAAGCTTTCTTT. Translated, it gives CASSLRGSLNTEAFF. The chain employs TRBV11-3 and TRBJ1-1; D unresolved. The germline gives CDR1 SGHNT, CDR2 YENEEA. V was clipped by 2 bases and J by 0 bases, with 10 bases between them. CDR3 length: 15 residues.